The 21 T cell receptor beta chains reported below all come from one sample, sequenced in a study of cytomegalovirus exposure and HLA in healthy donors. Use of 60 Vbeta and 13 Jbeta primers characterized the PCR. Sequencing was performed with immunoSEQ multiplex PCR; in TCRdb, only in-frame clones are kept and a portion is missing. The data contain 200,000 or so clones, approximately 84% of them singletons. The sequencing input was PBMCs. These receptors all come from a woman aged 45-60 years in good health and CMV-seropositive.

This clone was seen a handful of times. This chain uses TRBV19 with TRBJ1-4; no clear D gene. CDR1 is LNHDA, CDR2 SQIVND, per germline (reference sequence). CDR3 length equals 13 residues. V lost 3 bases and J 7 bases, leaving 9 bases between the germline ends. CDR3 in DNA: TGTGCCAGTAGTATGCAGAGAGGTGAAAAACTGTTTTTT. Protein sequence: CASSMQRGEKLFF. Using reference TRBV19 and TRBJ1-4 for the parts outside the CDR3, the full variable domain is DGGITQSPKYLFRKEGQNVTLSCEQNLNHDAMYWYRQDPGQGLRLIYYSQIVNDFQKGDIAEGYSVSREKKESFPLTVTSAQKNPTAFYLCASSMQRGEKLFFGSGTQLSVL.

The rearrangement joins TRBV2 to TRBJ2-5; TRBD2 might be the D (7 bases). Germline CDR1 reads SNHLY; CDR2 reads FYNNEI. V shed 8 bases and J shed 5 bases, with 18 bases lying between them. The CDR3 has 14 residues. CDR3 coding DNA: TGTGCCAGCTTGAGGGGGGGGGCCTTGGAGACCCAGTACTTC. Translation gives CASLRGGALETQYF. Full variable domain (missing parts from reference TRBV2 and TRBJ2-5): EPEVTQTPSHQVTQMGQEVILRCVPISNHLYFYWYRQILGQKVEFLVSFYNNEISEKSEIFDDQFSVERPDGSNFTLKIRSTKLEDSAMYFCASLRGGALETQYFGPGTRLLVL.

The chain is built from TRBV4-1 and TRBJ2-3; 10 nucleotides line up with TRBD2. The ends lost 3 bases at V and 0 bases at J; junction bases unmatched: 12. The CDR3 runs to 19 residues. CDR1 is MGHRA and CDR2 is YSYEKL in the germline V gene. CDR3: CASSQSLASGGLSTDTQYF. The CDR3 bases are TGCGCCAGCAGCCAGTCTTTAGCTAGCGGGGGCCTTAGCACAGATACGCAGTATTTT.

The V call is TRBV19, the J call TRBJ1-1; no reliable D call. In germline, CDR1 is LNHDA, CDR2 SQIVND (reference sequence). Deletions cut 1 base from V and 4 bases from J, with 16 bases between. The CDR3 contains 16 residues. CDR3 DNA sequence: TGTGCCAGTAGTATAGGAACCCCAGGCTTCGGCACTGAAGCTTTCTTT. Translation: CASSIGTPGFGTEAFF.

The chain has TRBV6-5 and TRBJ2-7, with a weak D call TRBD1 (5 bases). This CDR3 comprises 15 residues. V gave up 0 bases and J gave up 3 bases, with 12 bases separating them. The V gene's germline CDR1 is MNHEY and CDR2 SVGAGI. The CDR3 nucleotides read TGTGCCAGCAGTTACTCGTACAGGAAGATCTACGAGCAGTACTTC. The encoded protein is CASSYSYRKIYEQYF.

The chain joins TRBV7-9 to TRBJ1-6, with 7 bases aligning to TRBD1. V was pared by 4 bases and J by 10 bases, with 10 bases of the junction left unmatched. Germline V gene sequence: CDR1 SEHNR, CDR2 FQNEAQ (reference sequence). The CDR3 extends over 15 amino acids. The CDR3 protein is CASSSLGGGNSPLHF. The CDR3 DNA follows: TGTGCCAGCAGCTCATTAGGAGGGGGCAACTCACCCCTCCACTTT. Based on the CDR3 plus reference TRBV7-9 and TRBJ1-6, the full variable domain is DTGVSQNPRHKITKRGQNVTFRCDPISEHNRLYWYRQTLGQGPEFLTYFQNEAQLEKSRLLSDRFSAERPKGSFSTLEIQRTEQGDSAMYLCASSSLGGGNSPLHFGNGTRLTVT.

This chain connects TRBV10-3 to TRBJ2-5; weak D call: TRBD2 (5 bases). The DNA matches TRBJ2-7 better at its end, which makes the J call doubtful. Germline loops: CDR1 ENHRY, CDR2 SYGVKD. The CDR3 spans 15 residues. CDR3 DNA: TGTGCCATCAGTGAGTCGGCGGGCGACTCCTACGAGCAGTACTTC. It encodes CAISESAGDSYEQYF.

This clone was counted once. The rearrangement joins TRBV15 to TRBJ2-7; 9 bases align to TRBD1. Trimming at V came to 0 bases and at J to 4 bases, leaving 1 base not matched to a gene. The CDR3 spans 14 residues. In germline, CDR1 is LNHNV, CDR2 YYDKDF (reference sequence). The CDR3 DNA is TGTGCCACCAGCAGAGACGACAGGGGGTACGAGCAGTACTTC. Its protein product is CATSRDDRGYEQYF.

The V call is TRBV18, the J call TRBJ2-7; no clear D gene. This CDR3 is 13 amino acids long. The V and J ends lost 3 bases and 4 bases respectively, with 10 bases between them. Germline assignment: CDR1 KGHSH and CDR2 LQKENI. The CDR3 loop reads CASSPSTVYEQYF. As DNA, the CDR3 is TGTGCCAGCTCACCGTCTACAGTTTACGAGCAGTACTTC.

The chain employs TRBV6-4 and TRBJ2-2; TRBD1 aligns across 9 bases. The J segment lost 6 bases and the V segment lost 2 bases, leaving 7 bases of the junction unmatched. The CDR3 spans 16 residues. The V gene's germline CDR1 is MRHNA and CDR2 SNTAGT. Written as DNA, the CDR3 is TGTGCCAGCAGTGACCGACAGGGGGGGGTGGCCGGGGAGCTGTTTTTT. This encodes CASSDRQGGVAGELFF.

The table lists this clone with a count of one. One end of the junction varies from germline; a read error may be responsible. The same CDR3 is also encoded by other DNA sequences in this sample. V gene TRBV18 combines with J gene TRBJ2-5, with 8 bases matching TRBD2. The CDR3 covers 15 residues. The germline CDR1 and CDR2 sequences are KGHSH and LQKENI. The CDR3, as DNA: TGTGCCAGCTCCCCACCGGGGGGGGGTCAGGAGACCCAGTACTTC. As protein: CASSPPGGGQETQYF.

This chain uses TRBV28 with TRBJ1-2; D call uncertain. The CDR3 spans 14 residues. Trimming took off 3 bases at V and 0 bases at J, with 8 bases between the two ends. Germline CDR1 reads MDHEN; CDR2 reads SYDVKM. This CDR3 is CASSLGLTNYGYTF. For the CDR3, the DNA is TGTGCCAGCAGTTTGGGCCTCACTAACTATGGCTACACCTTC.

V and J are TRBV5-1 and TRBJ2-3, with D maybe TRBD2 (5 bases). V gave up 4 bases and J gave up 2 bases, with 17 bases separating them. This CDR3 spans 16 amino acids. CDR1 and CDR2 (germline): SGHRS, YFSETQ. The CDR3: CASSHRRGLATDTQYF. CDR3 nucleotide sequence: TGCGCCAGCAGCCACCGGCGAGGGCTAGCCACAGATACGCAGTATTTT. The entire variable domain, with the rest obtained from reference TRBV5-1 and TRBJ2-3, is as follows: KAGVTQTPRYLIKTRGQQVTLSCSPISGHRSVSWYQQTPGQGLQFLFEYFSETQRNKGNFPGRFSGRQFSNSRSEMNVSTLELGDSALYLCASSHRRGLATDTQYFGPGTRLTVL.

This clone was picked up a small number of times. The genes are TRBV6-4 and TRBJ1-4, with 8 bases identical to TRBD1. With V trimmed by 8 bases and J by 4 bases, 6 bases remained unmatched. Germline CDR1 and CDR2: MRHNA and SNTAGT. The CDR3 is made up of 14 amino acids. CDR3 DNA: TGTGCCAGCTTCGACAGGGGTGTTAATGAAAAACTGTTTTTT. This encodes CASFDRGVNEKLFF.

In this sample, this clone turned up once. This chain links TRBV4-2 with TRBJ2-3; maybe TRBD2 (7 bases). The germline CDR1 and CDR2 sequences are LGHNA and YNFKEQ. The CDR3 extends over 17 amino acids. V shed 4 bases and J shed 5 bases, with 22 bases lying between them. The CDR3, as DNA: TGTGCCAGCAGCCCACTTCCCCCTGGGGGGGCAAAAGATACGCAGTATTTT. Translating gives CASSPLPPGGAKDTQYF.

The rearrangement uses TRBV6-1 and TRBJ1-2, with TRBD1 as a possible D gene (6 bases). Germline V gives CDR1 MNHNS, CDR2 SASEGT. V was pared by 7 bases and J by 6 bases, with 18 bases between. The CDR3 extends over 14 amino acids. The CDR3 loop is CASTRTATYNGYTF. The CDR3 DNA follows: TGTGCCAGCACTAGGACAGCCACGTATAATGGCTACACCTTC.

The CDR3 spells CTTRSTGSRQETQYF. CDR3 sequence (DNA): TGTACCACAAGATCAACAGGGAGTCGCCAAGAGACCCAGTACTTC. The chain joins TRBV6-5 to TRBJ2-5, with D perhaps matching TRBD1 (6 bases). Per the germline V gene, CDR1 is MNHEY and CDR2 is SVGAGI. This CDR3 region has 15 residues.

J is TRBJ2-7 and V is TRBV28; TRBD1 aligns across 8 bases. The CDR3 totals 15 residues. Losses at the gene ends were 3 bases for V and 2 bases for J; bases not matched to a gene: 6. Germline V gene lookup returns CDR1 MDHEN and CDR2 SYDVKM. The CDR3 DNA follows: TGTGCCAGCAGTTTCCGAGGGGACAGGCCCTACGAGCAGTACTTC. It translates to CASSFRGDRPYEQYF.

The CDR3 sequence: CASSPLAGPTDTQYF. The CDR3 nucleotides read TGTGCCAGCAGCCCGCTAGCGGGGCCCACAGATACGCAGTATTTT. V is TRBV5-5 and J is TRBJ2-3; 9 bases agree with TRBD2. CDR1 SGHKS and CDR2 YYEKEE come from the germline V gene (reference sequence). The CDR3 is 15 amino acids. The V segment lost 4 bases and the J segment 2 bases; nucleotides outside the gene matches: 5.

The V and J genes are TRBV4-1 and TRBJ2-5; D is perhaps TRBD2 (6 bases). Germline lookup yields CDR1 MGHRA and CDR2 YSYEKL. This CDR3 comprises 13 residues. Trimming stripped 4 bases from V and 1 base from J, with 7 bases between. CDR3 region: CASSRDFQETQYF. DNA of the CDR3: TGCGCCAGCAGCCGGGACTTCCAAGAGACCCAGTACTTC.

This clone came up a few times. The chain has TRBV5-1 and TRBJ1-1; 9 positions agree with TRBD1. This CDR3 comprises 16 residues. Trimming at V came to 1 base and at J to 4 bases, leaving 8 bases not matched to a gene. The V gene's germline CDR1 is SGHRS and CDR2 YFSETQ. CDR3 region: CASSLLQGAGGTEAFF. CDR3 nucleotide sequence: TGCGCCAGCAGCTTGCTACAGGGGGCAGGGGGCACTGAAGCTTTCTTT.